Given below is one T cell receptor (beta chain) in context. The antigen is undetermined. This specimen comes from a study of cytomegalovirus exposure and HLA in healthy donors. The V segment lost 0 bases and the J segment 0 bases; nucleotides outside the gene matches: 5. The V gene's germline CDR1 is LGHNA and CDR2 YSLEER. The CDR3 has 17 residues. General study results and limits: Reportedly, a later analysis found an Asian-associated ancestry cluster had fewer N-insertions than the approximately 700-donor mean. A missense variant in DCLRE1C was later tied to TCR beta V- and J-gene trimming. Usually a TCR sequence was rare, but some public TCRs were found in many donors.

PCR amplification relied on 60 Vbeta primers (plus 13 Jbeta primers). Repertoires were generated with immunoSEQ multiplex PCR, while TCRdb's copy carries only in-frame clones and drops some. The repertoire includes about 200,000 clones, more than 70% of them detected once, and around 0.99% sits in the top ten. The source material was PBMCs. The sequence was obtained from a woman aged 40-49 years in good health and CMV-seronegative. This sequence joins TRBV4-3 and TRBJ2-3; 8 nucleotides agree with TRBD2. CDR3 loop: CASSQEAGGSSTDTQYF. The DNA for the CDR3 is TGCGCCAGCAGCCAAGAGGCGGGAGGATCTAGCACAGATACGCAGTATTTT.